Shown below are 20 T cell receptor beta chains from a single sample sequenced in a study of OX40 agonist ivuxolimab in advanced cancers. The method behind the library was the immunoSEQ multiplex PCR assay. As stored in TCRdb, this immuneACCESS dataset retains in-frame rearrangements with V and J assigned. A fraction of the clones does not appear; measured against another copy, unresolved V genes explain less than half of the discrepancy, and the remainder lacks a known reason. This sample is represented by 13,000 to 15,000 clones; approximately 94% of them were singletons. The ten largest clones represent around a fifth of the sample. The sample was CD4+ or CD8+ T cells sorted from blood, taken in a trial of the OX40 agonist ivuxolimab. These receptors were collected from an adult with an advanced solid tumor such as melanoma, head and neck, liver or kidney cancer.

The chain couples TRBV14 to TRBJ1-1; D is ambiguous. This CDR3 has 15 residues. V lost 2 bases to trimming and J lost 3 bases, with 13 bases between them. The germline CDR1 and CDR2 sequences are SGHDN and FVKESK. In DNA, the CDR3 is TGTGCCAGCAGCCAAATCGCCTCGGAATACACTGAAGCTTTCTTT. This sequence encodes CASSQIASEYTEAFF.

The chain has TRBV9 and TRBJ2-2; D not resolved. Looked up from germline, CDR1 is SGDLS and CDR2 is YYNGEE. The CDR3 runs to 12 residues. The V gene lost 5 bases and the J gene lost 4 bases, with 6 bases spanning the gap. The CDR3 loop is CASSPPTGELFF. The CDR3, as DNA: TGTGCCAGCAGTCCCCCCACCGGGGAGCTGTTTTTT.

V gene TRBV6-5 combines with J gene TRBJ2-1; 7 bases fit TRBD1. Germline CDR1 reads MNHEY; CDR2 reads SVGAGI. The CDR3 runs 12 residues. V was pared by 8 bases and J by 5 bases, with 3 bases of the junction left unmatched. CDR3 bases: TGTGCCAGCTCAACAGGGGACAATGAGCAGTTCTTC. Encoded protein: CASSTGDNEQFF.

The chain uses TRBV9 and TRBJ2-3, with 10 bases that match TRBD1. Germline V gives CDR1 SGDLS, CDR2 YYNGEE. This CDR3 has 17 amino acids. The trim removed 4 bases at V and 4 bases at J, leaving 12 bases unmatched. The CDR3: CASSTPGQGTHPDTQYF. As DNA, the CDR3 is TGTGCCAGCAGCACCCCGGGACAGGGGACCCATCCAGATACGCAGTATTTT.

This chain connects TRBV14 to TRBJ1-2; D is ambiguous. Between the trimmed V and J ends, which lost 0 bases and 7 bases, there was a span of 12 bases. The CDR3 runs to 14 residues. Per germline, CDR1 SGHDN and CDR2 FVKESK. This CDR3 reads CASSQDAGEGGYTF. In nucleotides, the CDR3 is TGTGCCAGCAGCCAAGATGCGGGTGAGGGTGGCTACACCTTC.

The chain joins TRBV9 to TRBJ2-2; the D gene is possibly TRBD2 (5 bases). The CDR3 has 17 residues. The V end lost 4 bases, the J end lost 0 bases, and 16 bases lay between the germline ends. Germline values: CDR1 SGDLS, CDR2 YYNGEE. The CDR3 DNA reads as TGTGCCAGCAGCCTCAGTAGAGGGAAAGCGAACACCGGGGAGCTGTTTTTT. Protein sequence: CASSLSRGKANTGELFF.

The chain links TRBV15 to TRBJ1-2; 9 bases are a match to TRBD1. The CDR3 is 12 amino acids. Germline V CDR1 and CDR2: LNHNV, YYDKDF (reference sequence). J lost 7 bases, V lost 6 bases, and 3 bases had no gene match. The CDR3 DNA sequence: TGTGCCACCAGTCCGACAGGGGGTGGCTACACCTTC. This codes for CATSPTGGGYTF.

This rearrangement joins TRBV6-5 to TRBJ2-1; 10 positions match TRBD2. This CDR3 is built from 13 residues. The germline CDR1 and CDR2 sequences are MNHEY and SVGAGI. Unmatched junction bases numbered 4, after V lost 6 bases and J lost 8 bases. The CDR3 sequence is CASSSGLADEQFF. The CDR3 bases are TGTGCCAGCAGCTCCGGACTAGCGGATGAGCAGTTCTTC.

This chain joins TRBV28 and TRBJ2-5; D gene unclear. This CDR3 is 12 amino acids long. The V end was cut by 7 bases, the J end by 1 base, with 7 bases between. Germline CDR1 is MDHEN and CDR2 is SYDVKM. CDR3 nucleotides: TGTGCCAGCACCCGGTTCCAAGAGACCCAGTACTTC. It is translated as CASTRFQETQYF.

V gene TRBV15 combines with J gene TRBJ2-1; 8 bases map to TRBD2. With V trimmed by 1 base and J by 9 bases, 8 bases remained unmatched. The CDR3 spans 15 residues. CDR1 LNHNV and CDR2 YYDKDF come from the germline V gene (reference sequence). The CDR3 DNA follows: TGTGCCACCAGCAGAGTAGCTACGGGAGGGGGTGAGCAGTTCTTC. It encodes CATSRVATGGGEQFF. The whole variable domain, filled in from reference TRBV15 and TRBJ2-1, reads DAMVIQNPRYQVTQFGKPVTLSCSQTLNHNVMYWYQQKSSQAPKLLFHYYDKDFNNEADTPDNFQSRRPNTSFCFLDIRSPGLGDTAMYLCATSRVATGGGEQFFGPGTRLTVL.

This sequence joins TRBV4-1 and TRBJ1-5; D uncertain. Germline V lookup: CDR1 MGHRA, CDR2 YSYEKL. V was pared by 0 bases and J by 6 bases, with 6 bases between. This CDR3 has 13 amino acids. The CDR3 DNA reads as TGCGCCAGCAGCCAAGATCCGGGTCAGCCCCAGCATTTT. It translates to CASSQDPGQPQHF.

The V and J genes are TRBV27 and TRBJ1-6; D unresolved. The germline CDR1 and CDR2 sequences are MNHEY and SMNVEV (reference sequence). V was clipped by 2 bases and J by 10 bases, with 24 bases between them. The CDR3 runs to 18 residues. This chain's CDR3 is CASSLSTPARWEASPLHF. The CDR3 DNA follows: TGTGCCAGCAGTTTAAGTACGCCAGCCCGGTGGGAAGCGTCACCCCTCCACTTT.

The V and J genes are TRBV27 and TRBJ2-7; no clear D gene. The V gene's germline CDR1 is MNHEY and CDR2 SMNVEV (reference sequence). Trimming took off 4 bases at V and 8 bases at J, with 18 bases between the two ends. This CDR3 has 14 residues. The CDR3 here is CASSSLARSVQQYF. The CDR3 DNA reads as TGTGCCAGCAGTTCCCTCGCCCGGTCAGTTCAGCAGTACTTC.

This clone showed up just once. This chain's CDR3 is CASSNFPLGYTF. DNA for the CDR3: TGTGCCAGTAGCAACTTCCCCCTCGGCTACACCTTC. The rearrangement uses TRBV28 and TRBJ1-2; no firm D call. Germline CDR1 and CDR2: MDHEN and SYDVKM. CDR3 length: 12 residues. V dropped 9 bases and J dropped 8 bases, with 16 bases sitting between them.

This chain links TRBV6-5 with TRBJ1-1; D gene ambiguous. The V gene lost 6 bases and the J gene lost 2 bases, with 4 bases spanning the gap. Germline values: CDR1 MNHEY, CDR2 SVGAGI. The CDR3 covers 11 residues. CDR3 bases: TGTGCCAGCAGAGTTAACACTGAAGCTTTCTTT. Translating it yields CASRVNTEAFF.

This rearrangement joins TRBV6-5 to TRBJ1-4; a possible D gene is TRBD1 (5 bases). The CDR3 contains 13 residues. V was cut by 4 bases and J by 8 bases, with 11 bases left in between. Germline V gives CDR1 MNHEY, CDR2 SVGAGI. The CDR3 DNA reads TGTGCCAGCAGTTTTCACGGGACGGAAAAACTGTTTTTT. This codes for CASSFHGTEKLFF.

The chain combines TRBV11-2 with TRBJ2-5; TRBD1 aligns across 7 bases. Germline trimming cut 5 bases from V and 5 bases from J; bases unmatched to any gene: 8. Germline CDR1 reads SGHAT; CDR2 reads FQNNGV. This CDR3 is 14 amino acids long. This chain's CDR3 is CASSIHRGVETQYF. The CDR3 DNA follows: TGTGCCAGCAGCATACACAGGGGTGTGGAGACCCAGTACTTC.

The gene calls are TRBV19 and TRBJ1-2; D remains unclear. The CDR3 has 13 amino acids. From germline, CDR1 is LNHDA and CDR2 SQIVND (reference sequence). Trimming removed 3 bases from V and 8 bases from J, with 13 bases in between. CDR3 in DNA: TGTGCCAGTAGTATCCAGGCTTCATCGGGCTACACCTTC. This sequence encodes CASSIQASSGYTF.

The J gene is TRBJ2-1, the V gene TRBV9; 9 bases are a match to TRBD1. Per germline, CDR1 SGDLS and CDR2 YYNGEE. The J segment lost 10 bases and the V segment lost 4 bases, leaving 15 bases of the junction unmatched. CDR3 length: 16 residues. The CDR3 DNA sequence: TGTGCCAGCAGCCCAGAGGGGACAGGGAGAGGCCCAGAGCAGTTCTTC. Translated: CASSPEGTGRGPEQFF.

The CDR3, as DNA: TGTGCCAGCAGTTTACAGGGGGGCAATCAGCCCCAGCATTTT. Amino acids: CASSLQGGNQPQHF. The chain couples TRBV28 to TRBJ1-5; 7 bases align to TRBD1. The CDR3 runs 14 residues. Germline trimming cut 2 bases from V and 2 bases from J; bases unmatched to any gene: 0. In germline, CDR1 is MDHEN, CDR2 SYDVKM.